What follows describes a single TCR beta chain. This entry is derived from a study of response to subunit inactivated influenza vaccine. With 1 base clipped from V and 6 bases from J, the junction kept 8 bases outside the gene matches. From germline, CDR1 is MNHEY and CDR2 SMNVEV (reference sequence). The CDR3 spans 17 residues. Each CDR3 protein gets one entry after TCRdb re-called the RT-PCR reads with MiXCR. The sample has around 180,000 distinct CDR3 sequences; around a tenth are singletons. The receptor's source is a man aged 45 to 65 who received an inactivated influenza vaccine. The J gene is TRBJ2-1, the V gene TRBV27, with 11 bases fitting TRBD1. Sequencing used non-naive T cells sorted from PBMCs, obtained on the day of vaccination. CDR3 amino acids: CASSLFLGQGASNEQFF. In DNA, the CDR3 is TGTGCCAGCAGTTTATTTCTTGGACAGGGGGCGAGCAATGAGCAGTTCTTC.